The 7 T cell receptor beta chains below were found in one sample sequenced in a study of blood T cell repertoires in COVID-19. Clones were read by immunoSEQ multiplex PCR, and TCRdb kept only the in-frame ones, dropping some. This sample yields approximately 280,000 clones, of which around nine tenths are seen a single time; under 2.5% belongs to the top ten. Sequenced: PBMCs or T cells enriched from blood (not recorded which). All receptors derive from a woman aged 55-70 years who had recovered from COVID-19.

The CDR3 DNA reads TGTGCCAGCAGTGATGGGACAGGGGGTCGAGGGGCCAACGTCCTGACTTTC. Its protein is CASSDGTGGRGANVLTF. V and J are TRBV6-1 and TRBJ2-6; TRBD1 matches 11 bases. The V gene's germline CDR1 is MNHNS and CDR2 SASEGT. Germline trimming cut 3 bases from V and 4 bases from J; bases unmatched to any gene: 5. The CDR3 extends over 17 amino acids.

J is TRBJ1-2 and V is TRBV5-1; no definite D call. Per germline, CDR1 SGHRS and CDR2 YFSETQ. The CDR3 spans 15 residues. The V end lost 4 bases, the J end lost 4 bases, and 17 bases lay between the germline ends. In DNA form, the CDR3 reads TGCGCCAGCAGCCCGGAGGTAGGGTCCGGCTATGGCTACACCTTC. Protein sequence: CASSPEVGSGYGYTF.

The rearrangement uses TRBV18 and TRBJ1-1; 9 bases line up with TRBD1. Looked up from germline, CDR1 is KGHSH and CDR2 is LQKENI. The CDR3 covers 16 residues. Unmatched junction bases numbered 9, after V lost 2 bases and J lost 5 bases. This CDR3 is CASSPFDRGVGTEAFF. CDR3 sequence (DNA): TGTGCCAGCTCACCATTCGACAGGGGGGTTGGTACTGAAGCTTTCTTT.

The gene calls are TRBV4-1 and TRBJ2-1; D gene unclear. Between the trimmed V and J ends, which lost 0 bases and 2 bases, there was a span of 8 bases. Germline V gene sequence: CDR1 MGHRA, CDR2 YSYEKL. The CDR3 totals 15 residues. CDR3: CASSQDRTAYNEQFF. The CDR3 nucleotides read TGCGCCAGCAGCCAAGATCGAACAGCCTACAATGAGCAGTTCTTC.

The chain uses TRBV6-5 and TRBJ2-7, with a possible D match to TRBD1 (6 bases). This CDR3 is built from 13 residues. V gave up 5 bases and J gave up 5 bases, with 13 bases separating them. In germline, CDR1 is MNHEY, CDR2 SVGAGI. CDR3 DNA sequence: TGTGCCAGCAGTAACACAGGGTTTCACGAGCAGTACTTC. This sequence encodes CASSNTGFHEQYF.

The V and J genes are TRBV29-1 and TRBJ1-3, with TRBD1 matching 11 bases. CDR3 size: 14 residues. Trimming removed 7 bases from V and 3 bases from J; junction bases left unmatched: 5. The germline gives CDR1 SQVTM, CDR2 ANQGSEA. In DNA form, the CDR3 reads TGCAGCGCTAGGACAGGGGGCAATGGAAACACCATATATTTT. This sequence encodes CSARTGGNGNTIYF.

The V call is TRBV7-2, the J call TRBJ1-1; D is perhaps TRBD1 (5 bases). V was pared by 3 bases and J by 4 bases, with 9 bases between. Germline CDR1 reads SGHTA; CDR2 reads FQGNSA. The CDR3 is 13 residues long. This CDR3 reads CASSFGGTTEAFF. CDR3 DNA sequence: TGTGCCAGCAGCTTCGGGGGTACCACTGAAGCTTTCTTT.